This T cell receptor (beta chain) comes out of a study of blood T cell repertoires in COVID-19. At the level of the study: From the United States, Italy and Spain came samples of acute and convalescent COVID-19. The cDNA or gDNA used as material had been derived from T cells, B-cell-depleted T cells, or PBMCs.

Original methodology: From reference gene primer amplification, estimates of nucleated cell counts were derived. Some clones are missing from TCRdb's copy, which holds only in-frame ones; the method was immunoSEQ multiplex PCR. V and J calls and clone size are given by that table; D and trimming were obtained from the DNA. In the table there are about 130,000 clones, less than 90% of which are singletons. CDR3 length equals 13 residues. Germline CDR1 reads LGHNT; CDR2 reads FRNRAP. V lost 6 bases to trimming and J lost 4 bases; unmatched junction nucleotides: 5. The receptor was isolated from a woman in her twenties or thirties who had recovered from COVID-19. Sequencing was performed on peripheral blood. The chain couples TRBV12-5 to TRBJ1-1; 7 bases map to TRBD1. CDR3 nucleotides: TGTGCTAGTGGCAAGGGGGCGCGCACTGAAGCTTTCTTT. Translated, it gives CASGKGARTEAFF.